A single sample gave rise to the 3 T cell receptor beta chains below, sequenced in a study of blood T cell repertoires in COVID-19. Sequencing was performed with immunoSEQ multiplex PCR; in TCRdb, only in-frame clones are kept and a portion is missing. Here the sample spans some 150,000 clones, 80% to 90% being singletons. The sequencing input was peripheral blood. The receptors stem from a man aged 50 or older with active COVID-19.

V is TRBV12-3 or TRBV12-4 and J is TRBJ1-1; 9 nucleotides agree with TRBD1. Trimming cost V 10 bases and J 8 bases; bases outside gene matches: 8. The CDR3 totals 12 residues. The CDR3 here is CAITTGGEEAFF. The CDR3 DNA reads as TGTGCCATCACTACAGGGGGCGAAGAAGCTTTCTTT.

This chain joins TRBV4-3 and TRBJ2-1; weak D call: TRBD1 (6 bases). The CDR3 covers 13 residues. With 0 bases removed from V and 7 bases from J, the gap between germline ends came to 7 bases. Germline V CDR1 and CDR2: LGHNA, YSLEER. The CDR3 DNA is TGCGCCAGCAGCCAAGAAGGGGGTAATGAGCAGTTCTTC. It translates to CASSQEGGNEQFF.

The chain links TRBV5-1 to TRBJ2-2; 8 nucleotides line up with TRBD1. The V gene end was trimmed by 3 bases and the J gene end by 1 base; junction bases not matched to a gene: 2. The CDR3 is 15 amino acids. Germline CDR1 and CDR2: SGHRS and YFSETQ. CDR3 amino acids: CASSYGTGNTGELFF. CDR3 sequence (DNA): TGCGCCAGCAGCTACGGGACAGGGAACACCGGGGAGCTGTTTTTT.